Listed below are T cell receptor beta chains from one sample, sequenced in a study of pediatric ulcerative colitis. Generated by immunoSEQ multiplex PCR, the TCRdb table keeps only in-frame clones and is missing some. This sample yields around 40,000 clones, of which roughly 70% are seen a single time; around 7.8% belongs to the top ten. Sequenced sample: gut tissue. The source of these receptors is a boy between 10 and 17 years old with severe ulcerative colitis. CDR3s include the opening cysteine and the closing phenylalanine or tryptophan. D genes are given only for firm matches. Clone sizes are given selectively: once, few, many, or a class where the clone is expanded.

>once|TRBJ1-5|NA|TRBV7-5
TGTGTCAGAAGCTTCATCGGGGAGACTCAGCCCCAGCATTTT
CVRSFIGETQPQHF
>NA|TRBJ1-1|NA|TRBV28
TGTGCCAGCAGTTTGACGAGTGGGTTCACTGAAGCTTTCTTT
CASSLTSGFTEAFF
>NA|TRBJ1-6|NA|TRBV15
TGTGCCACCAGCCGACGGGGGTGGGGTGCACCCCTCCACTTT
CATSRRGWGAPLHF
>NA|TRBJ2-2|NA|TRBV10-1
TGCGCCAGCAGTGACGGCATTCCGAACACCGGGGAGCTGTTTTTT
CASSDGIPNTGELFF
>NA|TRBJ2-7|NA|TRBV2
TGTGCCAGCAGTCCGAGACAGAGCCACTACGAGCAGTACTTC
CASSPRQSHYEQYF
>NA|TRBJ1-4|NA|TRBV2
TGTGCCAGCAGTGAAGATGGGACACGTAATGAAAAACTGTTTTTT
CASSEDGTRNEKLFF
>NA|TRBJ2-3|NA|TRBV6-1
TGTGCCAGCAGTGGGATTTTTTACACAGATACGCAGTATTTT
CASSGIFYTDTQYF
>NA|TRBJ1-1|NA|TRBV7-6
TGTGCCAGCAGCCCAGGGGAGAGGCCTGAAGCTTTCTTT
CASSPGERPEAFF
>NA|TRBJ2-3|TRBD2|TRBV10-3
TGTGCCATCAGTGAGGAGCGGGGGGCCACAGATACGCAGTATTTT
CAISEERGATDTQYF
>NA|TRBJ2-7|NA|TRBV11-2
TGTGCCAGCAGCTTAGATGGGGGCAGGGTCAACGAGCAGTACTTC
CASSLDGGRVNEQYF
>NA|TRBJ1-1|NA|TRBV13
TGTGCCAGCAGCTTAGAGAGGGGCCCCAACACTGAAGCTTTCTTT
CASSLERGPNTEAFF
>once|TRBJ1-1|NA|TRBV7-9
TGTGCCAGCAGCTTCAGGGAGAACACTGAAGCTTTCTTT
CASSFRENTEAFF
>few|TRBJ1-5|TRBD1|TRBV28
TGTGCCAGCAGCCCGGACAGGGGTGGACTCGGTCAGCCCCAGCATTTT
CASSPDRGGLGQPQHF
>NA|TRBJ1-2|TRBD1|TRBV25-1
TGTGCCAGCAGCCCACGGACAGGGTCTTCATACACCTTC
CASSPRTGSSYTF
>NA|TRBJ2-5|NA|TRBV19
TGTGCCAGTAGTTATACGAAAGAGACCCAGTACTTC
CASSYTKETQYF
>few|TRBJ2-7|NA|TRBV30
TGTGCCTGGAGTCCTCTGGACGGGATCTACGAGCAGTACTTC
CAWSPLDGIYEQYF
>few|TRBJ2-3|TRBD2|TRBV18
TGTGCCAGCTCAAAATCCTTAGCGGGGGGCCCAGATACGCAGTATTTT
CASSKSLAGGPDTQYF
>few|TRBJ2-2|NA|TRBV29-1
TGCAGCGTGTACGGGGGACGTAACACCGGGGAGCTGTTTTTT
CSVYGGRNTGELFF
>once|TRBJ1-1|TRBD1|TRBV19
TGTGCCAGTAGGGGACAGTATAACATGAACACTGAAGCTTTCTTT
CASRGQYNMNTEAFF
>once|TRBJ2-7|NA|TRBV9
TGTGCCAGCAGCGCCCGACAAGATTACTACGAGCAGTACTTC
CASSARQDYYEQYF
>NA|TRBJ2-1|NA|TRBV6-5
TGTGCCAGCACCCAGGGTTTTGAGCAGTTCTTC
CASTQGFEQFF
>NA|TRBJ1-1|NA|TRBV7-3
TGTGCCAGCAGCCGGGGACATCTAGAAGAAGCTTTCTTT
CASSRGHLEEAFF
>NA|TRBJ2-5|NA|TRBV6-1
TGTGCCAGCAGAACTAGTGGGGGGGCAAGAGAGACCCAGTACTTC
CASRTSGGARETQYF
>NA|TRBJ2-3|NA|TRBV5-1
TGCGCCAGCAGCTTGGAACCCCGGTCTAGCGGAGCCAGGGGGTATTTT
CASSLEPRSSGARGYF
>NA|TRBJ1-1|NA|TRBV11-2
TGTGCCAGCAGCTTAGATTTATCAGGACCTGAAGCTTTCTTT
CASSLDLSGPEAFF